The 18 T cell receptor beta chains below were found in one sample sequenced in a study of T cell responses to AZD1222 COVID-19 vaccine (dated by TCRdb to about 2021). The library was made by the immunoSEQ multiplex PCR assay. In its TCRdb copy, this immuneACCESS table keeps in-frame sequences only and misses some clones. Where compared with another copy, unresolved V genes explain less than half of these, and the others have no known cause. The sample table lists about 130,000 clones, roughly 93% of them with a count of one. The leading ten clones occupy approximately 3.1% of the sample. The time point label of this sample denotes: baseline before first vaccination. Sequenced here: peripheral blood, sampled on day 0 of AZD1222 vaccination. The origin of the receptors is an adult in good health.

This clone showed up just a few times. The J gene is TRBJ2-7, the V gene TRBV6-5, with D possibly matching TRBD1 (6 bases). The CDR3 has 15 amino acids. Looked up from germline, CDR1 is MNHEY and CDR2 is SVGAGI. V was shortened by 6 bases and J by 0 bases, with 15 bases between the two germline ends. The CDR3, as DNA: TGTGCCAGCAGACCCCAGGGGCTCAGCTCCTACGAGCAGTACTTC. This translates into CASRPQGLSSYEQYF.

The V call is TRBV9, the J call TRBJ2-2; possible D gene TRBD2, 5 bases. CDR1 is SGDLS, CDR2 YYNGEE, per germline. The CDR3 is 15 residues long. V lost 0 bases and J 4 bases, leaving 10 bases between the germline ends. The CDR3 DNA sequence: TGTGCCAGCAGCGTAGCACGGGGTTTCACCGGGGAGCTGTTTTTT. It specifies CASSVARGFTGELFF.

The chain has TRBV1 and TRBJ2-6; the table's D call, TRBD2, has no DNA check behind it. TRBV1 is a pseudogene locus. The CDR3 extends over 16 amino acids. The CDR3 reads CTSSQVFSSGANVLTF. The CDR3 DNA sequence: TGCACCAGCAGCCAAGTCTTTAGCTCTGGGGCCAACGTCCTGACTTTC.

The chain links TRBV27 to TRBJ1-5, with 11 bases aligning to TRBD1. CDR3 length: 15 residues. Per germline, CDR1 MNHEY and CDR2 SMNVEV (reference sequence). Trimming took 5 bases from V and 7 from J; bases not matched to a gene: 7. The CDR3 reads CASSPLDRGLQPQHF. The CDR3 DNA follows: TGTGCCAGCAGTCCGCTGGACAGGGGGCTCCAGCCCCAGCATTTT.

The chain joins TRBV6-4 to TRBJ2-6, with D tentatively TRBD1 (5 bases). The germline V gene has CDR1 MRHNA and CDR2 SNTAGT. V was trimmed by 0 bases and J by 4 bases, leaving 10 bases between them. The CDR3 loop spans 16 amino acids. CDR3: CASSDSKGSGANVLTF. Here the CDR3 DNA reads TGTGCCAGCAGTGACTCGAAGGGGTCCGGGGCCAACGTCCTGACTTTC.

J is TRBJ1-2 and V is TRBV10-3; 7 bases align to TRBD1. The CDR3 is made up of 14 amino acids. Germline V gene sequence: CDR1 ENHRY, CDR2 SYGVKD. V shed 6 bases and J 8 bases; nucleotides not matched to a gene: 12. DNA of the CDR3: TGTGCCATCAGCGAGGGGGCGTTACGGGAGGGCTACACCTTC. It specifies CAISEGALREGYTF.

The J gene is TRBJ2-1, the V gene TRBV27; the D is unclear. The V gene lost 11 bases and the J gene lost 7 bases, with 12 bases spanning the gap. The CDR3 runs to 11 residues. Germline CDR1 MNHEY, CDR2 SMNVEV (reference sequence). The CDR3 DNA is TGTGCCCTTATTAGGGCGAATGAGCAGTTCTTC. It yields the protein CALIRANEQFF.

The chain couples TRBV11-2 to TRBJ2-2; 8 positions agree with TRBD2. There are 16 residues in the CDR3. Germline loops: CDR1 SGHAT, CDR2 FQNNGV. Unmatched junction bases numbered 2, after V lost 1 base and J lost 1 base. The CDR3 protein is CASSLVAGGNTGELFF. The CDR3 bases are TGTGCCAGCAGCTTAGTGGCGGGAGGGAACACCGGGGAGCTGTTTTTT.

The chain recombines TRBV7-8 with TRBJ2-1; D might be TRBD2 (6 bases). V lost 5 bases and J lost 5, with 10 bases in between. CDR1 and CDR2 (germline): SGHVS, FQNEAQ. The CDR3 is 13 residues long. As DNA, the CDR3 is TGTGCCAGCAGCGGGGGGAGCGACAATGAGCAGTTCTTC. It encodes CASSGGSDNEQFF. The complete variable domain, with remaining parts taken from reference TRBV7-8 and TRBJ2-1, reads GAGVSQSPRYKVAKRGQDVALRCDPISGHVSLFWYQQALGQGPEFLTYFQNEAQLDKSGLPSDRFFAERPEGSVSTLKIQRTQQEDSAVYLCASSGGSDNEQFFGPGTRLTVL.

The chain has TRBV20-1 and TRBJ2-7; D is ambiguous. From germline, CDR1 is DFQATT and CDR2 SNEGSKA (reference sequence). There are 11 residues in the CDR3. The V end lost 0 bases, the J end lost 13 bases, and 13 bases lay between the germline ends. CDR3 in amino acids: CSARELEPYYF. The CDR3 region has the DNA TGCAGTGCTAGAGAATTAGAGCCCTACTACTTC.

CDR3 DNA sequence: TGCGCCAGCAGCTTGGATGGGACTAGGAGGACCGGGGAGCTGTTTTTT. The encoded protein is CASSLDGTRRTGELFF. The chain links TRBV5-1 to TRBJ2-2; 8 positions match TRBD2. Germline CDR1 reads SGHRS; CDR2 reads YFSETQ. CDR3 length: 16 amino acids. Germline trimming cut 0 bases from V and 5 bases from J; bases unmatched to any gene: 6.

The chain employs TRBV4-2 and TRBJ2-2, with TRBD1 matching 10 bases. V lost 3 bases and J lost 6; bases outside the gene matches: 13. The CDR3 runs to 18 residues. CDR1 and CDR2 from the germline V gene are LGHNA and YNFKEQ. CDR3 bases: TGTGCCAGCAGCCAGGAACTACCGGGACAGGGGAAGTCCGGGGAGCTGTTTTTT. As protein: CASSQELPGQGKSGELFF.

The chain has TRBV19 and TRBJ1-5; D might be TRBD1 (5 bases). Trimming left V 3 bases short and J 5 bases short, with 17 bases between. The CDR3 covers 16 residues. CDR1 LNHDA and CDR2 SQIVND come from the germline V gene (reference sequence). The CDR3 bases are TGTGCCAGTAGTATCCCATTCAGGGTCGGGGATCAGCCCCAGCATTTT. Protein: CASSIPFRVGDQPQHF.

In the case of this clone: Because the CDR3's place on the DNA is in doubt, the DNA is left out and the CDR3 is given as listed by TCRdb. The chain recombines TRBV2 with TRBJ2-3; TRBD2, the D gene given by the table, was not confirmed from the DNA. Germline V CDR1 and CDR2: SNHLY, FYNNEI. 14 amino acids form the CDR3, both terminal residues included. The CDR3 protein is CASSEWASGNPLYF.

J is TRBJ2-3 and V is TRBV7-3; D not resolved. This CDR3 is 15 amino acids long. V shed 5 bases and J shed 4 bases, with 16 bases lying between them. Per germline, CDR1 SGHTA and CDR2 FQGTGA. The CDR3 DNA follows: TGTGCCAGCAGCCCAGGACCGACCCGTGCAGATACGCAGTATTTT. Protein product: CASSPGPTRADTQYF.

The rearrangement links TRBV4-3 to TRBJ2-6, with D unresolved. CDR1 and CDR2 from the germline V gene are LGHNA and YSLEER. The V and J ends lost 1 base and 0 bases respectively, with 7 bases between them. This CDR3 contains 16 residues. This CDR3 is CASSQGADSGANVLTF. CDR3 DNA: TGCGCCAGCAGCCAAGGTGCGGACTCTGGGGCCAACGTCCTGACTTTC.

The chain links TRBV7-2 to TRBJ1-4; perhaps TRBD1 as D (5 bases). The germline V and J ends were trimmed by 5 bases and 7 bases, with 14 bases remaining between them. The CDR3 is 14 amino acids. The germline CDR1 and CDR2 sequences are SGHTA and FQGNSA. CDR3 sequence (DNA): TGTGCCAGCAGCACCGGGACCCTAAGTGAAAAACTGTTTTTT. Its protein product is CASSTGTLSEKLFF.

The chain combines TRBV29-1 with TRBJ2-7; no clear D gene. The CDR3 length is 14 residues. Trimming took 7 bases from V and 0 from J, leaving 16 bases between them. CDR1 and CDR2 (germline): SQVTM, ANQGSEA. The chain's CDR3 is CSALTETGSYEQYF. The DNA for the CDR3 is TGCAGCGCGTTAACGGAAACCGGCTCCTACGAGCAGTACTTC.